This T cell receptor (beta chain) originates from a study of cytomegalovirus exposure and HLA in healthy donors. Study-wide context: About 85 million unique TCRs from HLA-typed donors were held in an early release of data.

PCR was performed using 60 Vbeta and 13 Jbeta primers. Authors' data handling: Counted up in a later analysis, unique TCR beta chains came to around 80 million, with about 9.9 million shared. Sequencing used immunoSEQ multiplex PCR; TCRdb keeps in-frame clones, though not all of them. V and J calls and clone size are as listed in that table; D and trimming were resolved from the DNA. The sample consists of some 130,000 clones, around 63% of them appearing once. The CDR3 sequence is 13 residues long. The germline V and J ends were trimmed by 4 bases and 1 base, with 8 bases remaining between them. CDR1 is SGHRS, CDR2 YFSETQ, per germline. The table lists this clone with a count of one. Its antigen is unidentified. General study points: Later analysis associated a missense DCLRE1C variant with TCR beta V- and J-gene trimming. According to the study, around 160 TCR beta chains were cytomegalovirus-associated.

The sequence was collected from a human donor in good health. The rearrangement uses TRBV5-1 and TRBJ1-1; D is uncertain. Material for sequencing was PBMCs. The DNA for the CDR3 is TGCGCCAGCAGCAGGAGGACGAACACTGAAGCTTTCTTT. This encodes CASSRRTNTEAFF.